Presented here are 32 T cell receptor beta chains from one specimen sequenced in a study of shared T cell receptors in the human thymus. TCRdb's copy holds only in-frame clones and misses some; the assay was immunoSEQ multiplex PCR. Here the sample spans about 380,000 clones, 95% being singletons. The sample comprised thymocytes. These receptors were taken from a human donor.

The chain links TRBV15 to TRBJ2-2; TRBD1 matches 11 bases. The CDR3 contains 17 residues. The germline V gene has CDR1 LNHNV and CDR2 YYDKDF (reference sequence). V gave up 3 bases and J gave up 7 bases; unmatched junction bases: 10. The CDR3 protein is CATSRPGQGGMGGELFF. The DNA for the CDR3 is TGTGCCACCAGCAGGCCGGGACAGGGGGGTATGGGCGGGGAGCTGTTTTTT.

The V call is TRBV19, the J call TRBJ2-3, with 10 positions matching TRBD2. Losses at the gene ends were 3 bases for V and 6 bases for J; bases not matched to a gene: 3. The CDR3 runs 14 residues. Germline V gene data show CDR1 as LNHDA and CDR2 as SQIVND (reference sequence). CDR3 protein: CASSISSGSDTQYF. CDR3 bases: TGTGCCAGTAGTATTTCTAGCGGGAGCGATACGCAGTATTTT.

CDR3 sequence (DNA): TGTGCCAGCAGCGGACTAGCGGGAGCGGAGCAGTACTTC. Amino acids: CASSGLAGAEQYF. The chain combines TRBV2 with TRBJ2-7; the match to TRBD2 covers 13 bases. Trimming removed 6 bases from V and 7 bases from J; junction bases left unmatched: 3. Germline values: CDR1 SNHLY, CDR2 FYNNEI. This CDR3 spans 13 amino acids.

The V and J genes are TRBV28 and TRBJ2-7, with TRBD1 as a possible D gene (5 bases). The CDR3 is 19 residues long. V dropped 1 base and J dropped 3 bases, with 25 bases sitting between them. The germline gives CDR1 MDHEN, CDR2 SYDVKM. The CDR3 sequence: CASSLLTGQGRALYYEQYF. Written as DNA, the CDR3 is TGTGCCAGCAGTTTATTAACGGGTCAGGGAAGGGCCCTTTACTACGAGCAGTACTTC. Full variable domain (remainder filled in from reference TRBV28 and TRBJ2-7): DVKVTQSSRYLVKRTGEKVFLECVQDMDHENMFWYRQDPGLGLRLIYFSYDVKMKEKGDIPEGYSVSREKKERFSLILESASTNQTSMYLCASSLLTGQGRALYYEQYFGPGTRLTVT.

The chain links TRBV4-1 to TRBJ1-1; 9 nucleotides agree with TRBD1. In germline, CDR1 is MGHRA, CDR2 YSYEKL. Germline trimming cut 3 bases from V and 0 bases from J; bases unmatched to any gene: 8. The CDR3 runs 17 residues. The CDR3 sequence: CASSHPRTGDLNTEAFF. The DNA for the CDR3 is TGCGCCAGCAGCCACCCTCGGACAGGGGACTTGAACACTGAAGCTTTCTTT.

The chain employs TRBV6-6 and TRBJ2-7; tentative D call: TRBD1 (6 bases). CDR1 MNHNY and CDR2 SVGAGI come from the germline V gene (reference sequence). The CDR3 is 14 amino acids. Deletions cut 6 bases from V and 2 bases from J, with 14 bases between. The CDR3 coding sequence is TGTGCCAGCAGCAGCCGGGACACCGCCTACGAGCAGTACTTC. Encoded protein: CASSSRDTAYEQYF.

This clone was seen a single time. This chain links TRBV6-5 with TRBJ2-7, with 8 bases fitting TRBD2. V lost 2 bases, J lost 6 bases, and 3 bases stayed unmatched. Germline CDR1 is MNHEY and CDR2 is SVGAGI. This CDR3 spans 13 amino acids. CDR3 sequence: CASSYVGRVEQYF. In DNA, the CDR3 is TGTGCCAGCAGTTACGTCGGGAGGGTCGAGCAGTACTTC.

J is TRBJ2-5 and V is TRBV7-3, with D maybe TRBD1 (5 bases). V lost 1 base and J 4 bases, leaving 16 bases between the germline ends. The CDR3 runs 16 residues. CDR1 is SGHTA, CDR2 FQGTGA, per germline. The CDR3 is CASSLSRGAGRETQYF. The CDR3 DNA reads TGTGCCAGCAGCTTAAGTCGTGGGGCAGGGCGAGAGACCCAGTACTTC.

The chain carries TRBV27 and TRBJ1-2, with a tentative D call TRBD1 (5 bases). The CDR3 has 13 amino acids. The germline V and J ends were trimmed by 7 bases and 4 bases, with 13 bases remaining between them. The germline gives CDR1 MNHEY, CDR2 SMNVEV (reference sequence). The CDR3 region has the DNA TGTGCCAGCACAAAGGGACCAGGCTATGGCTACACCTTC. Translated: CASTKGPGYGYTF.

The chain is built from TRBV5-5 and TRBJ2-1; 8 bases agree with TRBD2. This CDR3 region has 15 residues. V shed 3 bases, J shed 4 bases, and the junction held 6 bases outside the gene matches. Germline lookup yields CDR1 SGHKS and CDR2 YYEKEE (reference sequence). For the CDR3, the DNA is TGTGCCAGCAGCTGCGCACTAGCGGATTACAATGAGCAGTTCTTC. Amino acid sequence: CASSCALADYNEQFF.

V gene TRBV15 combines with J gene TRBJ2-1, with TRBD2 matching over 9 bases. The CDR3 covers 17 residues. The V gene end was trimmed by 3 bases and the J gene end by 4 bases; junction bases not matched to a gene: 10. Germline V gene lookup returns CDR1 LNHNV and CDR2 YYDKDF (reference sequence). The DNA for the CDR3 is TGTGCCACCAGCAGCAAACTTACTAGCGGGCCATACAATGAGCAGTTCTTC. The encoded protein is CATSSKLTSGPYNEQFF.

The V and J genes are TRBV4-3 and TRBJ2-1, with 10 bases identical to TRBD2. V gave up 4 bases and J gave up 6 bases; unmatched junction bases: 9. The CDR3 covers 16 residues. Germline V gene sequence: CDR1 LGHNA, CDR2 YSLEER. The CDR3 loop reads CASSPKVVAGGNEQFF. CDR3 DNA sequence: TGCGCCAGCAGCCCAAAGGTGGTAGCGGGAGGCAATGAGCAGTTCTTC.

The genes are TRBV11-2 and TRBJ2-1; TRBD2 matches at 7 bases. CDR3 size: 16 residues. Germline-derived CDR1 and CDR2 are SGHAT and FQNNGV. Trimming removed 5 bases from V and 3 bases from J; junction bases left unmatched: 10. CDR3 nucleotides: TGTGCCAGCAGCCCCAGGGTGCGGGAGAACTACAATGAGCAGTTCTTC. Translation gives CASSPRVRENYNEQFF.

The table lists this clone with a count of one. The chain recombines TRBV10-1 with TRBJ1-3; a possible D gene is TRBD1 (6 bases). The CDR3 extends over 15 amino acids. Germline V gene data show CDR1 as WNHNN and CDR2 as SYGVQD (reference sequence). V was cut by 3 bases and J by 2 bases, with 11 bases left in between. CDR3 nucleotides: TGCGCCAGCAGTGATTACAGGGAGACTGGAAACACCATATATTTT. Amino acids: CASSDYRETGNTIYF.

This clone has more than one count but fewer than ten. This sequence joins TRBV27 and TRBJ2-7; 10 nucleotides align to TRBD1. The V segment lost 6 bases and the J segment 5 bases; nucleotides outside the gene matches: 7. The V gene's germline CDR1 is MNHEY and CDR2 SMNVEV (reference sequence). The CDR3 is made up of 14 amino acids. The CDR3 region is CASRSGQGLHEQYF. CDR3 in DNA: TGTGCCAGCAGATCGGGACAGGGGTTGCACGAGCAGTACTTC.

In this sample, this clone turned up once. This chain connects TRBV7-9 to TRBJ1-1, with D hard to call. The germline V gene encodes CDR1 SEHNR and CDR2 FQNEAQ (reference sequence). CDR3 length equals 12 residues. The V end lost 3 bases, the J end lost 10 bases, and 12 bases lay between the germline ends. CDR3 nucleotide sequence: TGTGCCAGCAGCTTCAGACCTACCGGAGCTTTCTTT. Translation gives CASSFRPTGAFF.

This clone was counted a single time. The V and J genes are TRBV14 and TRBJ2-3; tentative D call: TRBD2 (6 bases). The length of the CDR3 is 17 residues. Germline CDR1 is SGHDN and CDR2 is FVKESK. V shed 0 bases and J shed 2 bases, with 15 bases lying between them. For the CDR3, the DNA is TGTGCCAGCAGCCAAGATTCGGGGGAGAGGGCCACAGATACGCAGTATTTT. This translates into CASSQDSGERATDTQYF.

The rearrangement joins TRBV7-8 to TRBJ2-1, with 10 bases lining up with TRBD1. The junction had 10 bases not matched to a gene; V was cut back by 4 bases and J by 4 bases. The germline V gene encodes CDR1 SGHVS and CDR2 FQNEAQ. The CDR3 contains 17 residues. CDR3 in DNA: TGTGCCAGCAGCTCTTCCTTCACGGGACAGGGGTACAATGAGCAGTTCTTC. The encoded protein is CASSSSFTGQGYNEQFF.

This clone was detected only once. The CDR3 protein is CASSDSIIIGQKHWGPPAFF. CDR3 DNA: TGTGCCAGCAGTGACTCGATCATTATCGGTCAGAAACACTGGGGCCCACCCGCTTTCTTT. The chain carries TRBV6-4 and TRBJ1-1, with D possibly being TRBD1 (5 bases). The ends were cut back, 0 bases at V and 11 bases at J, with 34 bases in the middle. CDR3 length equals 20 residues. CDR1 and CDR2 from the germline V gene are MRHNA and SNTAGT.

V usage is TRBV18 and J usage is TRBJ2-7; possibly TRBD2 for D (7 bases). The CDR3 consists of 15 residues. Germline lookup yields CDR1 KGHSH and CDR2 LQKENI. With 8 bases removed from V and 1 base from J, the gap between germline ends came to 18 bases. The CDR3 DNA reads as TGTGCCAGCCCCTTAAGGGGGGGCCGGTCCTACGAGCAGTACTTC. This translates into CASPLRGGRSYEQYF.

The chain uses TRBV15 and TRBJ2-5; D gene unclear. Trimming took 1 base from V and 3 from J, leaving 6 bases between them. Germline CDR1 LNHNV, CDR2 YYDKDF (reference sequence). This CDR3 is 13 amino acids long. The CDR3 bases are TGTGCCACCAGCAGAGTTAGGGAAGAGACCCAGTACTTC. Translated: CATSRVREETQYF.

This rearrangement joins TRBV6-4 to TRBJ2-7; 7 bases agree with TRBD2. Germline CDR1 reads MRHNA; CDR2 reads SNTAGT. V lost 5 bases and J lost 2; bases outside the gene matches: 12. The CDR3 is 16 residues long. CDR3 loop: CASSPRAGANPYEQYF. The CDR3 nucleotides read TGTGCCAGCAGTCCCCGGGCGGGAGCCAATCCCTACGAGCAGTACTTC.

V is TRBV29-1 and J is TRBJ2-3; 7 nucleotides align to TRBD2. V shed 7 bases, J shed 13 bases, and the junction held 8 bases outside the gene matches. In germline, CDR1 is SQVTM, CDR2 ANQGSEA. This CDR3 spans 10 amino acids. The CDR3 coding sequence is TGCAGCGGCCTCACTAGCGTCGAGTATTTT. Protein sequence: CSGLTSVEYF.

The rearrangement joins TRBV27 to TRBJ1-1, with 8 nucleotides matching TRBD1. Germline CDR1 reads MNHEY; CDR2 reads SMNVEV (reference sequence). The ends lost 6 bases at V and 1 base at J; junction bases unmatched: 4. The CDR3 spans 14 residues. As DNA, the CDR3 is TGTGCCAGCAGACAAGACAGGGGGAACACTGAAGCTTTCTTT. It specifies CASRQDRGNTEAFF.

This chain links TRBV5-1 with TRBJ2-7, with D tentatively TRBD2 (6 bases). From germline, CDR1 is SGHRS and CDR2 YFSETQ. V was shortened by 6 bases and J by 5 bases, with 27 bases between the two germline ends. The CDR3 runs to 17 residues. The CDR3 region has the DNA TGCGCCAGCACCATAGTGTCCCCTAGCGCCTTTATCCACGAGCAGTACTTC. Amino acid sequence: CASTIVSPSAFIHEQYF.

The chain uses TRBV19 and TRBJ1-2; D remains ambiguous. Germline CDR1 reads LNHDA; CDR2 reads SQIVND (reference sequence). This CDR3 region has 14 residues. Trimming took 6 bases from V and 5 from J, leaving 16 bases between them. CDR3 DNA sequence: TGTGCCAGTAGCCGGGAGCGGCGGATATATGGCTACACCTTC. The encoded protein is CASSRERRIYGYTF.

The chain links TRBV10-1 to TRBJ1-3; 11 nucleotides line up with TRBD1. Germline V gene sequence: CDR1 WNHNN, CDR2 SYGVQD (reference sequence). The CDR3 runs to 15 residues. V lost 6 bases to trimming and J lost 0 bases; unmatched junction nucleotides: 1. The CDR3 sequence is CASRGQGGSGNTIYF. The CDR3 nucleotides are TGCGCCAGCAGGGGACAGGGGGGCTCTGGAAACACCATATATTTT.

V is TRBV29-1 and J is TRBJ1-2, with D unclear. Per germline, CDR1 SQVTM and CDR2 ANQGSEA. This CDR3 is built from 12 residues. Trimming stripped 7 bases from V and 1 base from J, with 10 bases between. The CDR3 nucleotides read TGCAGCGGTGCCTCGTTTAACTATGGCTACACCTTC. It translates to CSGASFNYGYTF.

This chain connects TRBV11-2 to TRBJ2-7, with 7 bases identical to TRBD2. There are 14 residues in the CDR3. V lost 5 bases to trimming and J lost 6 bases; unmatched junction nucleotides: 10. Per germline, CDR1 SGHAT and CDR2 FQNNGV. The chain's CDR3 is CASSARTRLGEQYF. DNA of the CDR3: TGTGCCAGCAGCGCTAGGACTAGGCTGGGCGAGCAGTACTTC.

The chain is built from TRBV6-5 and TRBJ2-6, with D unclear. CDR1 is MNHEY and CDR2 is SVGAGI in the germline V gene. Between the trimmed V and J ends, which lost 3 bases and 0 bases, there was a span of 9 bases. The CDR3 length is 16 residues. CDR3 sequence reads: CASSYTVPSGANVLTF. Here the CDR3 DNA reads TGTGCCAGCAGTTATACGGTTCCCTCTGGGGCCAACGTCCTGACTTTC.

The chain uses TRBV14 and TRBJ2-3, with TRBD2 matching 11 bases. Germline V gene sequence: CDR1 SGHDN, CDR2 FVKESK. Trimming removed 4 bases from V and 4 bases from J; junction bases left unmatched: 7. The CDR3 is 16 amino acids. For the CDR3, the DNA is TGTGCCAGCAGCCCGATAGCGGGGGGGGCCGCAGATACGCAGTATTTT. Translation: CASSPIAGGAADTQYF.

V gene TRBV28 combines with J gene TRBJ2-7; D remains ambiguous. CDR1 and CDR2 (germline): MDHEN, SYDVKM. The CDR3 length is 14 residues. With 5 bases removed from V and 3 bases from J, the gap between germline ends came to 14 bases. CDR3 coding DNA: TGTGCCAGCAGTAATACACGAATGCACTACGAGCAGTACTTC. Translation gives CASSNTRMHYEQYF.